Sequencing of this T cell receptor beta chain was carried out in a study of early T cells in non-severe SARS-CoV-2 infection. Study-wide background: Chains from this unsorted whole-blood bulk RNA could not be paired.

This CDR3 region has 12 residues. Germline V CDR1 and CDR2: GTSNPN, SVGIG (reference sequence). Trimming pared 2 bases from V and 10 bases from J, leaving 9 bases between. Individual cDNA molecules were tagged with unique molecular identifiers, the study reported. TCRdb itself ran the 5' RACE reads through MiXCR, one entry per CDR3 protein. The sample holds 45,000 to 60,000 distinct CDR3 sequences, roughly 8% seen once. The genes are TRBV30 and TRBJ1-6; D gene ambiguous. This TCR came from an adult who was a healthcare worker with PCR-confirmed SARS-CoV-2 infection or an uninfected control (not recorded which). Material for sequencing was whole blood. As DNA, the CDR3 is TGTGCCTGGAGTACGACACAATCACCCCTCCACTTT. Protein product: CAWSTTQSPLHF. The full variable domain, its missing parts supplied by reference TRBV30 and TRBJ1-6, is SQTIHQWPATLVQPVGSPLSLECTVEGTSNPNLYWYRQAAGRGLQLLFYSVGIGQISSEVPQNLSASRPQDRQFILSSKKLLLSDSGFYLCAWSTTQSPLHFGNGTRLTVT.